The 27 T cell receptor beta chains below all came from one sample that was sequenced in a study of Graves' ophthalmopathy and Graves' hyperthyroidism. Amplification from RNA transcripts yielded the TCR beta CDR3 regions. The authors performed first-round RT-PCR with HTBI primers and then a second-round multiplex PCR. One entry per CDR3 protein, called by TCRdb with MiXCR from the multiplex PCR reads. The data contain roughly 60,000 distinct CDR3 sequences, less than 55% of them seen just once; the ten biggest clones take up roughly 5%. Specimen: peripheral blood. The receptors shown here come from an adult woman with Graves' ophthalmopathy.

By share of the sample, this clonotype is medium-sized. The chain joins TRBV29-1 to TRBJ2-1, with D uncertain. Trimming left V 8 bases short and J 6 bases short, with 11 bases between. Germline V gene sequence: CDR1 SQVTM, CDR2 ANQGSEA. The CDR3 has 11 amino acids. CDR3 protein: CSPEYLNEQFF. DNA for the CDR3: TGCAGCCCTGAGTACCTCAATGAGCAGTTCTTC.

Details on this clonotype: No conserved phenylalanine or tryptophan is present at the end of the CDR3, so a read error is the likely explanation. The rearrangement uses TRBV7-2 and TRBJ2-7; 9 nucleotides agree with TRBD2. Trimming removed 3 bases from V and 3 bases from J; junction bases left unmatched: 9. The CDR3 is 16 residues long. CDR1 and CDR2 from the germline V gene are SGHTA and FQGNSA. The DNA for the CDR3 is TGTGCCAGCAGCTTTGGGGGGCGGGAGGGGAACTACGAGCAGTACTTG. It yields the protein CASSFGGREGNYEQYL.

The sample holds many counts of this clonotype. The rearrangement joins TRBV5-1 to TRBJ1-2, with TRBD1 identical over 8 bases. The length of the CDR3 is 13 residues. V lost 4 bases and J lost 3; bases outside the gene matches: 2. Germline values: CDR1 SGHRS, CDR2 YFSETQ. CDR3 sequence: CASSPGQDYGYTF. The CDR3 nucleotides are TGCGCCAGCAGCCCGGGACAGGACTATGGCTACACCTTC.

This clonotype showed up just a few times. The genes are TRBV28 and TRBJ1-3; no definite D call. CDR3 length equals 17 residues. Germline CDR1 reads MDHEN; CDR2 reads SYDVKM. Trimming removed 2 bases from V and 1 base from J, with 15 bases in between. CDR3 bases: TGTGCCAGCAGTTTACTTACCGACAACGAATCTGGAAACACCATATATTTT. This codes for CASSLLTDNESGNTIYF.

This clonotype was counted ten times or more. The CDR3 bases are TGCAGTGCGTCTCCGGGACAGCTGAACACTGAAGCTTTCTTT. Translation: CSASPGQLNTEAFF. The chain recombines TRBV20-1 with TRBJ1-1; 7 bases match TRBD1. Germline CDR1 is DFQATT and CDR2 is SNEGSKA (reference sequence). J gave up 0 bases and V 6 bases, and 7 bases lay outside the gene matches. CDR3 length: 14 residues.

The sample holds many counts of this clonotype. The chain links TRBV28 to TRBJ2-7; 9 bases align to TRBD1. Germline CDR1 reads MDHEN; CDR2 reads SYDVKM. The CDR3 covers 13 residues. After removal of 10 bases from V and 4 bases from J, the junction contained 8 bases not matched to a gene. This CDR3 reads CAIKDRGGYEQYF. The DNA for the CDR3 is TGTGCCATCAAGGACAGGGGAGGGTACGAGCAGTACTTC.

This rearrangement joins TRBV20-1 to TRBJ2-5; either TRBD1 or TRBD2 may supply D (6 bases each). V lost 6 bases and J lost 5, with 10 bases in between. Per germline, CDR1 DFQATT and CDR2 SNEGSKA (reference sequence). There are 11 residues in the CDR3. DNA for the CDR3: TGCAGTGCGGTAGGGGGGGAGACCCAGTACTTC. Translating it yields CSAVGGETQYF.

There are many counts of this clonotype. The rearrangement uses TRBV7-2 and TRBJ1-6, with 7 bases that match TRBD1. The CDR3 has 15 residues. The trim removed 3 bases at V and 5 bases at J, leaving 4 bases unmatched. The germline CDR1 and CDR2 sequences are SGHTA and FQGNSA. The CDR3 bases are TGTGCCAGCAGCTTTGCCGACAGGGATAATTCACCCCTCCACTTT. Its protein product is CASSFADRDNSPLHF.

This clonotype occurred many times. V usage is TRBV4-2 and J usage is TRBJ1-4, with D unresolved. The germline V gene has CDR1 LGHNA and CDR2 YNFKEQ. The CDR3 is 14 residues long. Trimming left V 4 bases short and J 0 bases short, with 6 bases between. CDR3 loop: CASSPISTNEKLFF. The CDR3 nucleotides are TGTGCCAGCAGCCCCATCTCAACTAATGAAAAACTGTTTTTT.

The rearrangement uses TRBV6-5 and TRBJ2-5; the D gene is possibly TRBD2 (6 bases). CDR3 size: 13 residues. V was trimmed by 6 bases and J by 4 bases, leaving 12 bases between them. Germline CDR1 MNHEY, CDR2 SVGAGI. The CDR3 DNA reads TGTGCCAGCAGACGGGACTTTCGAGAGACCCAGTACTTC. Protein product: CASRRDFRETQYF.

J is TRBJ2-7 and V is TRBV5-1; D possibly corresponds to TRBD2 (5 bases). Germline V gene data show CDR1 as SGHRS and CDR2 as YFSETQ. The CDR3 runs 12 residues. Trimming left V 5 bases short and J 11 bases short, with 17 bases between. The CDR3 region has the DNA TGCGCCAGCAGTGGAGGCTCCTACGAAAAGTACTTC. Residues: CASSGGSYEKYF.

Ten or more counts support this clonotype. The rearrangement links TRBV28 to TRBJ1-3; D may be TRBD1 (6 bases). CDR3 size: 14 residues. The V end lost 8 bases, the J end lost 1 base, and 12 bases lay between the germline ends. Germline values: CDR1 MDHEN, CDR2 SYDVKM. The CDR3 DNA reads TGTGCCAGCCACGAAGGGGGATCTGGAAACACCATATATTTT. Amino acids: CASHEGGSGNTIYF.

This clonotype was picked up many times. A read error may be the cause here, since a much bigger clone is one base away. The chain couples TRBV12-3 or TRBV12-4 to TRBJ1-1, with D unresolved. The CDR3 is 14 residues long. V was cut by 8 bases and J by 6 bases, with 19 bases left in between. Here the CDR3 DNA reads TGTGCCAGCTACAACTCTTTCGACGCCGCTGAAGCTTTCTTT. Translating it yields CASYNSFDAAEAFF.

The V call is TRBV7-9, the J call TRBJ1-2; no clear D gene. The V end was cut by 5 bases, the J end by 13 bases, with 17 bases between. Germline lookup yields CDR1 SEHNR and CDR2 FQNEAQ (reference sequence). This CDR3 spans 12 amino acids. CDR3 DNA sequence: TGTGCCAGCAGCCTCCAGGATGGTGACTGCACCTTC. It translates to CASSLQDGDCTF. Combining the CDR3 with reference TRBV7-9 and TRBJ1-2 gives the whole variable domain DTGVSQNPRHKITKRGQNVTFRCDPISEHNRLYWYRQTLGQGPEFLTYFQNEAQLEKSRLLSDRFSAERPKGSFSTLEIQRTEQGDSAMYLCASSLQDGDCTFGSGTRLTVV.

This clonotype is labeled medium-sized. CDR3 coding DNA: TGTGCCATCAGTGACTACAAACCGGGACAGGGTTTAGGGTGCTACACCTTC. It translates to CAISDYKPGQGLGCYTF. The V and J genes are TRBV10-3 and TRBJ1-2, with TRBD1 identical over 9 bases. The junction had 17 bases not matched to a gene; V was cut back by 3 bases and J by 9 bases. The CDR3 runs to 17 residues. The germline V gene encodes CDR1 ENHRY and CDR2 SYGVKD.

The rearrangement joins TRBV20-1 to TRBJ2-3; 11 bases map to TRBD1. The CDR3 runs 14 residues. V shed 6 bases and J 11 bases; nucleotides not matched to a gene: 13. Germline-derived CDR1 and CDR2 are DFQATT and SNEGSKA (reference sequence). The DNA of the CDR3 is TGCAGTGCCCGGACGGGACAGGGGGTATATGAGCAGTATTTT. Its protein is CSARTGQGVYEQYF.

The CDR3 loop reads CASSLGQVDNEQFF. CDR3 bases: TGTGCCAGCAGTCTCGGACAGGTCGACAATGAGCAGTTCTTC. This rearrangement joins TRBV12-3 or TRBV12-4 to TRBJ2-1; 7 bases are shared with TRBD1. This CDR3 comprises 14 residues. J was trimmed by 5 bases and V by 5 bases; bases with no gene match: 6.

This clonotype was detected ten times or more. The V call is TRBV19, the J call TRBJ2-6; D unclear. V was clipped by 7 bases and J by 0 bases, with 4 bases between them. Germline CDR1 LNHDA, CDR2 SQIVND (reference sequence). This CDR3 spans 13 amino acids. Here the CDR3 reads CASIGSGANVLTF. CDR3 nucleotide sequence: TGTGCCAGTATCGGCTCTGGGGCCAACGTCCTGACTTTC.

As to this clonotype: Just one base apart from a much larger clone, this may be a read error. The chain employs TRBV27 and TRBJ1-5; D not resolved. Germline CDR1 reads MNHEY; CDR2 reads SMNVEV (reference sequence). V lost 3 bases and J 3 bases, leaving 9 bases between the germline ends. This CDR3 spans 14 amino acids. CDR3 nucleotide sequence: TGTGCCAGCAGTTTTTCTCACATCAATCAGCCCCAGCATTTT. Translating gives CASSFSHINQPQHF.

The rearrangement links TRBV29-1 to TRBJ2-7, with 16 bases that match TRBD2. Trimming cost V 6 bases and J 3 bases; bases outside gene matches: 8. This CDR3 contains 16 residues. Germline CDR1 and CDR2: SQVTM and ANQGSEA. The CDR3 DNA reads as TGCAGCGTCGGGACTAGCGGGAGGGTTAATATCTACGAGCAGTACTTC. Its translation: CSVGTSGRVNIYEQYF.

This clonotype was picked up a small number of times. The chain couples TRBV18 to TRBJ2-4; D possibly corresponds to TRBD1 (5 bases). Germline-derived CDR1 and CDR2 are KGHSH and LQKENI. V was pared by 2 bases and J by 0 bases, with 17 bases between. There are 18 residues in the CDR3. The CDR3 DNA follows: TGTGCCAGCTCACCAAGGGCAGCTGGACAACTAGCCAAAAACATTCAGTACTTC. This translates into CASSPRAAGQLAKNIQYF. Based on the CDR3 plus reference TRBV18 and TRBJ2-4, the full variable domain is NAGVMQNPRHLVRRRGQEARLRCSPMKGHSHVYWYRQLPEEGLKFMVYLQKENIIDESGMPKERFSAEFPKEGPSILRIQQVVRGDSAAYFCASSPRAAGQLAKNIQYFGAGTRLSVL.

To note about this clonotype: The conserved closing phenylalanine or tryptophan is absent in this CDR3, likely reflecting a read error. The chain employs TRBV12-5 and TRBJ2-7; 8 bases align to TRBD2. Per the germline V gene, CDR1 is LGHNT and CDR2 is FRNRAP. The CDR3 extends over 14 amino acids. CDR3 sequence reads: CPSGQTSGWGEQYL. DNA for the CDR3: TGTCCTAGTGGACAAACTAGCGGATGGGGCGAGCAGTACCTC.

The rearrangement links TRBV5-1 to TRBJ2-7; 8 positions agree with TRBD1. CDR1 and CDR2 (germline): SGHRS, YFSETQ. The CDR3 has 15 residues. The trim removed 4 bases at V and 7 bases at J, leaving 13 bases unmatched. CDR3 residues: CASSTRQGKIVEQYF. The CDR3 DNA reads as TGCGCCAGCAGCACCCGACAGGGGAAGATTGTTGAGCAGTACTTC.

This clonotype was counted many times. The rearrangement joins TRBV20-1 to TRBJ1-2; no reliable D call. The CDR3 is made up of 12 amino acids. CDR1 and CDR2 (germline): DFQATT, SNEGSKA (reference sequence). V was cut by 3 bases and J by 8 bases, with 13 bases left in between. CDR3 residues: CSASSSYDGYTF. The CDR3 DNA follows: TGCAGTGCTAGTAGTTCGTATGACGGCTACACCTTC.

As concerns this clonotype: In this CDR3 the conserved last residue, phenylalanine or tryptophan, is missing, so a read error is likely. The DNA is omitted, as the CDR3 cannot be located on it reliably, and the CDR3 follows TCRdb's listing. The chain joins TRBV4-3 to TRBJ2-3. CDR1 is LGHNA, CDR2 YSLEER, per germline. The CDR3 numbers 11 amino acids, ends counted. The CDR3 sequence is CASSTADTRYV.

This clonotype was recorded at least ten times. This rearrangement joins TRBV6-1 to TRBJ1-3, with D hard to call. The CDR3 has 13 amino acids. Germline loops: CDR1 MNHNS, CDR2 SASEGT. Trimming took off 1 base at V and 7 bases at J, with 8 bases between the two ends. CDR3: CASSEVHWNTIYF. In nucleotides, the CDR3 is TGTGCCAGCAGTGAAGTACACTGGAACACCATATATTTT.

In its sample, this clonotype was seen many times. The chain joins TRBV20-1 to TRBJ2-5; tentative D call: TRBD1 (6 bases). CDR1 DFQATT and CDR2 SNEGSKA come from the germline V gene (reference sequence). Trimming removed 6 bases at V and 5 bases at J, with 13 bases between. The CDR3 totals 12 residues. The CDR3 DNA is TGCAGTGCCCTCAGGGGAATGGAGACCCAGTACTTC. Amino acid sequence: CSALRGMETQYF.